These 10 T cell receptor beta chains share one sample of origin, sequenced in a study of blood T cell repertoires in COVID-19. Measured with immunoSEQ multiplex PCR; TCRdb has only the in-frame clones, and not every one. The data hold 25,000 to 40,000 clones, with about 89% observed a single time. Material for sequencing was peripheral blood. The receptors here all came from a human donor in a cohort sampled during active COVID-19.

The gene calls are TRBV5-1 and TRBJ2-5; 13 bases line up with TRBD2. CDR1 SGHRS and CDR2 YFSETQ come from the germline V gene. This CDR3 region has 17 residues. V shed 0 bases, J shed 4 bases, and the junction held 6 bases outside the gene matches. As DNA, the CDR3 is TGCGCCAGCAGCTTGGCAACTAGCGGGGGGGCCATAGAGACCCAGTACTTC. As protein: CASSLATSGGAIETQYF.

The rearrangement links TRBV11-3 to TRBJ2-1; unclear D gene. Deletions cut 5 bases from V and 7 bases from J, with 6 bases between. Germline V CDR1 and CDR2: SGHNT, YENEEA. The CDR3 sequence is 11 residues long. CDR3 in amino acids: CASSRTNEQFF. The CDR3 bases are TGTGCCAGCAGCCGAACTAATGAGCAGTTCTTC.

V gene TRBV19 combines with J gene TRBJ1-3, with a possible D match to TRBD1 (6 bases). Germline V CDR1 and CDR2: LNHDA, SQIVND (reference sequence). V lost 6 bases and J lost 0, with 9 bases in between. The CDR3 length is 14 residues. The DNA for the CDR3 is TGTGCCAGTAGCACAGGGAGCTCTGGAAACACCATATATTTT. Amino acids: CASSTGSSGNTIYF. Looking up the rest from reference TRBV19 and TRBJ1-3 gives the full variable domain: DGGITQSPKYLFRKEGQNVTLSCEQNLNHDAMYWYRQDPGQGLRLIYYSQIVNDFQKGDIAEGYSVSREKKESFPLTVTSAQKNPTAFYLCASSTGSSGNTIYFGEGSWLTVV.

The chain recombines TRBV7-8 with TRBJ2-5; 7 nucleotides match TRBD1. From germline, CDR1 is SGHVS and CDR2 FQNEAQ. CDR3 length: 16 residues. Trimming took 4 bases from V and 2 from J; bases not matched to a gene: 10. CDR3 region: CASSSLRQGGQETQYF. CDR3 sequence (DNA): TGTGCCAGCAGCTCCCTGAGACAGGGCGGACAAGAGACCCAGTACTTC.

The chain links TRBV6-1 to TRBJ1-1; D not certain. The CDR3 is made up of 15 amino acids. CDR1 is MNHNS and CDR2 is SASEGT in the germline V gene. V was clipped by 0 bases and J by 4 bases, with 12 bases between them. CDR3 in amino acids: CASSEATVRFTEAFF. CDR3 nucleotides: TGTGCCAGCAGTGAAGCGACTGTTCGATTCACTGAAGCTTTCTTT.

This rearrangement joins TRBV14 to TRBJ2-6; D not resolved. The CDR3 extends over 15 amino acids. Germline CDR1 and CDR2: SGHDN and FVKESK. Trimming pared 6 bases from V and 1 base from J, leaving 10 bases between. This chain's CDR3 is CASRPDKSGANVLTF. CDR3 nucleotide sequence: TGTGCCAGCAGACCCGACAAGTCTGGGGCCAACGTCCTGACTTTC.

J is TRBJ1-2 and V is TRBV7-8; weak D call: TRBD1 (6 bases). The V end lost 5 bases, the J end lost 0 bases, and 7 bases lay between the germline ends. This CDR3 comprises 13 residues. Germline-derived CDR1 and CDR2 are SGHVS and FQNEAQ. The CDR3 protein is CASSRTANYGYTF. DNA of the CDR3: TGTGCCAGCAGCCGGACAGCTAACTATGGCTACACCTTC. The entire variable domain, with the rest obtained from reference TRBV7-8 and TRBJ1-2, is as follows: GAGVSQSPRYKVAKRGQDVALRCDPISGHVSLFWYQQALGQGPEFLTYFQNEAQLDKSGLPSDRFFAERPEGSVSTLKIQRTQQEDSAVYLCASSRTANYGYTFGSGTRLTVV.

The chain joins TRBV18 to TRBJ1-1; the D gene is possibly TRBD1 (5 bases). The CDR3 spans 13 residues. Looked up from germline, CDR1 is KGHSH and CDR2 is LQKENI. V was pared by 10 bases and J by 3 bases, with 15 bases between. CDR3 protein: CATLPRTYTEAFF. Written as DNA, the CDR3 is TGTGCCACCCTTCCGAGGACATACACTGAAGCTTTCTTT.

The V gene is TRBV5-1, the J gene TRBJ2-3; no firm D call. The V gene's germline CDR1 is SGHRS and CDR2 YFSETQ. There are 15 residues in the CDR3. Deletions cut 4 bases from V and 0 bases from J, with 12 bases between. CDR3 sequence (DNA): TGCGCCAGCAGCCTGGACGGTCCTAGCACAGATACGCAGTATTTT. This translates into CASSLDGPSTDTQYF.

The rearrangement uses TRBV7-3 and TRBJ2-1; maybe TRBD2 (6 bases). The CDR3 extends over 17 amino acids. The V gene's germline CDR1 is SGHTA and CDR2 FQGTGA. Trimming removed 5 bases at V and 9 bases at J, with 26 bases between. The CDR3 sequence: CASSPGVRDSGVFEQFF. The CDR3 nucleotides read TGTGCCAGCAGCCCGGGGGTTAGGGACTCGGGGGTTTTTGAGCAGTTCTTC.